A selection of T cell receptor beta chains follows, all from one sample in a study of T cell repertoires in cytomegalovirus infection. Which antigens these TCRs recognize remains unknown. TCRdb redid the calling of the reads with MiXCR, one entry per CDR3 protein. Among 55,000 to 70,000 distinct CDR3 sequences listed, under 25% were seen once. Sequences were obtained from PBMCs, sequenced either directly or after in vitro stimulation (not recorded which). These receptors were collected from a human donor in good health (CMV status not recorded). Some clones in this sample may be carry-over from other donors' samples. Both conserved end residues are part of each CDR3. The D gene is left open where the match is weak. Part of the rows lack a size; the others show once, few, many or a class for expanded clones.

D gene	J gene	V gene	clone size	CDR3 protein	CDR3 DNA
-	TRBJ1-2	TRBV19	few	CASSMRSYGYTF	TGTGCCAGTAGTATGAGGTCCTATGGCTACACCTTC
TRBD2	TRBJ2-1	TRBV6-2/TRBV6-3	-	CASSYQIAGARWQFF	TGTGCCAGCAGTTACCAGATAGCGGGAGCCAGATGGCAGTTCTTC
-	TRBJ2-1	TRBV27	few	CASSFFGSTYNEQFF	TGTGCCAGCAGTTTCTTCGGGAGCACCTACAATGAGCAGTTCTTC
TRBD2	TRBJ2-1	TRBV7-8	many	CASSFSTSGSPEQFF	TGTGCCAGCAGCTTTAGTACTAGCGGGAGTCCTGAGCAGTTCTTC
-	TRBJ1-1	TRBV29-1	-	CSVEGGAFF	TGCAGCGTTGAAGGGGGGGCTTTCTTT
-	TRBJ2-7	TRBV28	few	CASSLGPDYEQYF	TGTGCCAGCAGTTTAGGTCCAGACTACGAGCAGTACTTC
TRBD1	TRBJ1-1	TRBV7-2	many	CASSTNQGAYMNTEAFF	TGTGCCAGCAGCACGAACCAGGGGGCTTACATGAACACTGAAGCTTTCTTT
-	TRBJ2-3	TRBV7-2	many	CASSLAHPTDTQYF	TGTGCCAGCAGCTTAGCGCATCCCACAGATACGCAGTATTTT
-	TRBJ2-1	TRBV19	-	CASSIFSDFRNEQFF	TGTGCCAGTAGTATCTTTAGCGATTTTCGAAATGAGCAGTTCTTC
TRBD1	TRBJ2-2	TRBV6-1	few	CASSHERAGGTGELFF	TGTGCCAGCAGCCACGAGAGAGCAGGGGGCACCGGGGAGCTGTTTTTT
TRBD2	TRBJ2-1	TRBV6-1	few	CASSVTLAGAFNEQFF	TGTGCCAGCAGTGTGACCCTAGCGGGAGCTTTCAATGAGCAGTTCTTC
-	TRBJ1-4	TRBV19	-	CASSSRLAVPNEKLFF	TGTGCCAGTAGTAGCCGCCTTGCTGTCCCTAATGAAAAACTGTTTTTT
-	TRBJ2-1	TRBV29-1	few	CSVRFRPTRTVSSYNEQFF	TGCAGCGTCCGATTCCGCCCGACTCGGACGGTGAGCTCCTACAATGAGCAGTTCTTC
-	TRBJ2-2	TRBV12-5	few	CASGLIAGRFTGELFF	TGTGCTAGTGGTTTGATAGCAGGGCGGTTCACCGGGGAGCTGTTTTTT
TRBD1	TRBJ1-1	TRBV9	-	CASSHTGDTEAFF	TGTGCCAGCAGTCATACAGGGGACACTGAAGCTTTCTTT
TRBD1	TRBJ1-2	TRBV30	-	CAWRDRAYGYTF	TGTGCCTGGAGAGACAGGGCCTATGGCTACACCTTC
-	TRBJ1-2	TRBV7-2	many	CASSLDARNYGYTF	TGTGCCAGCAGCTTGGATGCACGTAACTATGGCTACACCTTC
TRBD2	TRBJ2-7	TRBV27	few	CASRTLAGYSYEQYF	TGTGCCAGCAGGACACTAGCGGGGTACTCCTACGAGCAGTACTTC
-	TRBJ1-5	TRBV19	-	CASSIYRRPNGQPQHF	TGTGCCAGTAGTATATATCGACGACCGAACGGTCAGCCCCAGCATTTT
-	TRBJ1-5	TRBV6-2/TRBV6-3	-	CASSYSFPGGSNQPQHF	TGTGCCAGCAGTTACTCGTTTCCAGGCGGTAGCAATCAGCCCCAGCATTTT
-	TRBJ1-1	TRBV12-5	-	CASGLSSGAFF	TGTGCTAGTGGTTTATCCTCCGGAGCTTTCTTT
-	TRBJ2-3	TRBV7-6	few	CASSFYGTDTQYF	TGTGCCAGCAGCTTTTACGGCACAGATACGCAGTATTTT
TRBD1	TRBJ1-1	TRBV6-2/TRBV6-3	few	CATYDRDVTEAFF	TGTGCCACCTATGACAGGGATGTCACTGAAGCTTTCTTT
-	TRBJ2-1	TRBV19	-	CASRWDLSDEQFF	TGTGCCAGTAGGTGGGATCTCAGCGATGAGCAGTTCTTC
-	TRBJ1-6	TRBV20-1	few	CSAPGGNNSPLHF	TGCAGTGCCCCGGGGGGTAATAATTCACCCCTCCACTTT
TRBD1	TRBJ1-6	TRBV7-2	many	CASSLTGTVDSPLHF	TGTGCCAGCAGCTTAACCGGGACAGTAGATTCACCCCTCCACTTT
TRBD1	TRBJ2-2	TRBV6-5	-	CASSQGQGVNTGELFF	TGTGCCAGCAGTCAAGGACAGGGGGTTAATACCGGGGAGCTGTTTTTT
TRBD1	TRBJ1-2	TRBV7-9	many	CASSLRTGGIGYTF	TGTGCCAGCAGCTTGAGGACAGGGGGCATCGGCTACACCTTC
-	TRBJ2-6	TRBV5-1	-	CASSIDGPGANVLTF	TGCGCCAGCAGCATCGATGGACCCGGGGCCAACGTCCTGACTTTC
-	TRBJ1-5	TRBV12-3/TRBV12-4	-	CASSFGEYQPQHF	TGTGCCAGCAGTTTTGGGGAGTATCAGCCCCAGCATTTT
TRBD1	TRBJ1-2	TRBV11-1	many	CASSLGAGTGVCTF	TGTGCCAGCAGCTTAGGGGCCGGGACAGGAGTCTGCACCTTC
-	TRBJ1-5	TRBV7-6	many	CASSLGENQPQHF	TGTGCCAGCAGCTTAGGAGAGAATCAGCCCCAGCATTTT
TRBD1	TRBJ2-7	TRBV20-1	-	CSASGTGGFEQYF	TGCAGTGCTTCCGGGACAGGGGGCTTCGAGCAGTACTTC
TRBD2	TRBJ2-5	TRBV7-8	many	CASSLEGTSGSEKTQYF	TGTGCCAGCAGCTTAGAAGGGACTAGCGGGAGTGAAAAGACCCAGTACTTC
-	TRBJ2-6	TRBV25-1	many	CASSEGSTGANVLTF	TGTGCCAGCAGTGAAGGAAGTACTGGGGCCAACGTCCTGACTTTC
-	TRBJ2-1	TRBV6-2/TRBV6-3	many	CASSYLAVSSGAFF	TGTGCCAGCAGTTACTTGGCGGTCTCCAGCGGTGCGTTCTTC
TRBD2	TRBJ2-1	TRBV24-1	-	CATSDYTSGRANEQFF	TGTGCCACCAGTGACTATACTAGCGGGAGGGCGAATGAGCAGTTCTTC
TRBD1	TRBJ2-3	TRBV29-1	-	CSARDSLTDTQYF	TGCAGCGCTAGGGACAGCCTCACAGATACGCAGTATTTT
-	TRBJ1-5	TRBV27	-	CASSLEQSNEPQHF	TGTGCCAGCAGTTTGGAGCAGTCCAATGAGCCCCAGCATTTT